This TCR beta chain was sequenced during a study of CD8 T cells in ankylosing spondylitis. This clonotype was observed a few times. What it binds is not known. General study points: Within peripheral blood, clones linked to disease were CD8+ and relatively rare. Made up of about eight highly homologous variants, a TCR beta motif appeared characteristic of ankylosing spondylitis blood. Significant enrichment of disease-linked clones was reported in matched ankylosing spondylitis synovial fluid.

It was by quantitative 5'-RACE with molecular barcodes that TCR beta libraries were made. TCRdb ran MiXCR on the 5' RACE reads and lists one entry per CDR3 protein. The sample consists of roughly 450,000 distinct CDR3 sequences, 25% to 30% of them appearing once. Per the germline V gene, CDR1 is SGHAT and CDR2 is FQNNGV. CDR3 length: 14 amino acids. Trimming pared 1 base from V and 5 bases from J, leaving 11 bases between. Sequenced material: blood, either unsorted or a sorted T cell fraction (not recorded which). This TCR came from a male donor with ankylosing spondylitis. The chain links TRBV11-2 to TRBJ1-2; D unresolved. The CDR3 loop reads CASSLGGGTYGYTF. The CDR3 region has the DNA TGTGCCAGCAGCTTAGGAGGCGGAACATATGGCTACACCTTC.